The clone carrying this TCR beta chain was seen at least ten times. Its target is unknown. Diagnoses used clinical symptoms, serum thyroxine and TRAb, thyroid ultrasound and orbital computed tomography. It was 10 ml of fresh peripheral blood that supplied the PBMCs. This specimen comes from a study of T cells in Graves' hyperthyroidism and ophthalmopathy. Study findings and constraints: Blood held most thyroid clonotypes expanded above 0.001 frequency. Ophthalmopathy was distinguished from stable hyperthyroidism by 13 V-J signatures.

Authors of the study amplified TCR beta CDR3 regions from RNA transcripts. HTBI primers were used for first-round RT-PCR of the TCR CDR3. TCRdb reprocessed the multiplex PCR reads with MiXCR, giving one entry per CDR3 protein. The table shows around 610,000 distinct CDR3 sequences, with 14% to 15% occurring only once. The V segment lost 1 base and the J segment 3 bases; nucleotides outside the gene matches: 2. Germline CDR1 is DFQATT and CDR2 is SNEGSKA (reference sequence). The CDR3 covers 13 residues. The chain joins TRBV20-1 to TRBJ1-2; 7 nucleotides line up with TRBD1. Source material: blood. This sequence was found in a woman aged 40 to 50 with Graves' ophthalmopathy. The CDR3 loop reads CSARGGTDYGYTF. The CDR3 DNA sequence: TGCAGTGCTAGAGGCGGGACAGACTATGGCTACACCTTC.